One sample yielded the 28 T cell receptor beta chains listed below, sequenced in a study of blood T cell repertoires in COVID-19. The protocol was immunoSEQ multiplex PCR, while the TCRdb copy is restricted to in-frame clones and leaves out a portion. The sample lists more than 90,000 clones; around 87% were seen once. Specimen: peripheral blood. All receptors come from a woman in her twenties or thirties with acute or convalescent COVID-19.

The rearrangement joins TRBV6-5 to TRBJ2-7; D possibly corresponds to TRBD2 (6 bases). Germline assignment: CDR1 MNHEY and CDR2 SVGAGI. The V end was cut by 5 bases, the J end by 0 bases, with 14 bases between. The CDR3 loop spans 15 amino acids. CDR3 residues: CASSPGGATSYEQYF. Here the CDR3 DNA reads TGTGCCAGCAGTCCCGGGGGAGCCACCTCCTACGAGCAGTACTTC.

The CDR3 DNA reads TGTGCCACGACCGGGCAGGGCTACGAGCAGTACTTC. This encodes CATTGQGYEQYF. The chain is built from TRBV6-6 and TRBJ2-7; D possibly corresponds to TRBD1 (5 bases). CDR1 is MNHNY and CDR2 is SVGAGI in the germline V gene (reference sequence). With 10 bases removed from V and 3 bases from J, the gap between germline ends came to 13 bases. The CDR3 runs 12 residues.

The chain couples TRBV5-1 to TRBJ2-3; possible D gene TRBD2, 7 bases. The V and J ends lost 1 base and 4 bases respectively, with 13 bases between them. Germline-derived CDR1 and CDR2 are SGHRS and YFSETQ. The CDR3 covers 15 residues. The CDR3 DNA is TGCGCCAGCAGCTTGTTGGGGGGGCCATCAGATACGCAGTATTTT. Residues: CASSLLGGPSDTQYF.

This clone was seen a few times. CDR3 DNA sequence: TGCGCCAGCAGCCAAACCCCAACTAGCGGAAGCACAGATACGCAGTATTTT. Protein sequence: CASSQTPTSGSTDTQYF. The chain links TRBV4-1 to TRBJ2-3, with 8 nucleotides matching TRBD2. Germline CDR1 MGHRA, CDR2 YSYEKL. The CDR3 contains 17 residues. Trimming removed 2 bases from V and 0 bases from J; junction bases left unmatched: 7.

This clone was counted a single time. The chain uses TRBV2 and TRBJ2-1, with 7 nucleotides matching TRBD1. With V trimmed by 6 bases and J by 2 bases, 10 bases remained unmatched. Germline CDR1 reads SNHLY; CDR2 reads FYNNEI. CDR3 length: 16 residues. The CDR3 DNA follows: TGTGCCAGCAGCACCTTACGACAGGGCGCCTACAATGAGCAGTTCTTC. This sequence encodes CASSTLRQGAYNEQFF.

The rearrangement joins TRBV7-8 to TRBJ2-2; D might be TRBD2 (5 bases). The CDR3 covers 16 residues. The germline V and J ends were trimmed by 5 bases and 7 bases, with 20 bases remaining between them. Germline CDR1 SGHVS, CDR2 FQNEAQ. The CDR3 region has the DNA TGTGCCAGCAGCGCAACGGGATCCCGGCATATCGGGGAGCTGTTTTTT. This encodes CASSATGSRHIGELFF. The variable domain in full, with the rest retrieved from reference TRBV7-8 and TRBJ2-2, is GAGVSQSPRYKVAKRGQDVALRCDPISGHVSLFWYQQALGQGPEFLTYFQNEAQLDKSGLPSDRFFAERPEGSVSTLKIQRTQQEDSAVYLCASSATGSRHIGELFFGEGSRLTVL.

A remark on this clone: Other DNA sequences in the sample encode the same CDR3. V gene TRBV5-1 combines with J gene TRBJ2-3; 12 bases agree with TRBD2. CDR1 SGHRS and CDR2 YFSETQ come from the germline V gene. The CDR3 covers 16 residues. Trimming at V came to 2 bases and at J to 2 bases, leaving 3 bases not matched to a gene. CDR3 in DNA: TGCGCCAGCAGCTTACTAGCGGGGGGACTCACAGATACGCAGTATTTT. Translation gives CASSLLAGGLTDTQYF.

The chain joins TRBV4-2 to TRBJ2-7; 9 bases are shared with TRBD1. Germline CDR1 and CDR2: LGHNA and YNFKEQ. Trimming cost V 5 bases and J 4 bases; bases outside gene matches: 12. This CDR3 has 16 amino acids. DNA of the CDR3: TGTGCCAGCAGCGTCAACCCGGGACAGGGTGGGTACGAGCAGTACTTC. This translates into CASSVNPGQGGYEQYF.

The rearrangement links TRBV7-9 to TRBJ2-3; 8 bases line up with TRBD1. With V trimmed by 2 bases and J by 4 bases, 8 bases remained unmatched. The CDR3 is 16 residues long. Germline CDR1 is SEHNR and CDR2 is FQNEAQ (reference sequence). CDR3 nucleotide sequence: TGTGCCAGCAGCTTACCGGGCAGGGGGCCGCCAGATACGCAGTATTTT. Its translation is CASSLPGRGPPDTQYF.

The chain couples TRBV6-5 to TRBJ1-2; D call uncertain. The CDR3 runs to 14 residues. V was cut by 4 bases and J by 5 bases, with 14 bases left in between. CDR1 is MNHEY and CDR2 is SVGAGI in the germline V gene. The CDR3 sequence is CASSLALFDYGYTF. In DNA, the CDR3 is TGTGCCAGCAGTTTGGCCCTTTTTGATTATGGCTACACCTTC.

J is TRBJ1-2 and V is TRBV13; no clear D gene. CDR3 length equals 12 residues. Trimming removed 2 bases at V and 5 bases at J, with 6 bases between. CDR1 and CDR2 from the germline V gene are PRHDT and FYEKMQ (reference sequence). The DNA of the CDR3 is TGTGCCAGCAGCTTAAGACTTTATGGCTACACCTTC. Protein: CASSLRLYGYTF.

V gene TRBV28 combines with J gene TRBJ2-7; TRBD1 aligns across 7 bases. J lost 6 bases, V lost 2 bases, and 13 bases had no gene match. CDR1 and CDR2 from the germline V gene are MDHEN and SYDVKM. This CDR3 spans 16 amino acids. The CDR3 DNA is TGTGCCAGCAGTTTAGATCCGGGACAGTTAGGGAGCGAGCAGTACTTC. This gives the protein CASSLDPGQLGSEQYF.

The V and J genes are TRBV5-1 and TRBJ2-7, with D possibly matching TRBD1 (5 bases). The V gene's germline CDR1 is SGHRS and CDR2 YFSETQ. The CDR3 is made up of 16 amino acids. With 0 bases removed from V and 7 bases from J, the gap between germline ends came to 20 bases. The CDR3 sequence: CASSLGTPGLLGEQYF. CDR3 DNA: TGCGCCAGCAGCTTGGGGACACCCGGCCTTTTGGGGGAGCAGTACTTC.

The CDR3 sequence: CASSPRDRSDAEAFF. CDR3 sequence (DNA): TGTGCCAGCAGCCCCCGGGACAGGTCAGACGCTGAAGCTTTCTTT. The chain has TRBV7-9 and TRBJ1-1; 8 bases line up with TRBD1. The length of the CDR3 is 15 residues. Germline assignment: CDR1 SEHNR and CDR2 FQNEAQ (reference sequence). V shed 5 bases and J 6 bases; nucleotides not matched to a gene: 11.

This chain joins TRBV13 and TRBJ1-5; D gene ambiguous. Germline CDR1 PRHDT, CDR2 FYEKMQ (reference sequence). This CDR3 spans 14 amino acids. V lost 3 bases, J lost 4 bases, and 10 bases lay in between. In nucleotides, the CDR3 is TGTGCCAGCAGCTTTAGAGGCCCGAATCAGCCCCAGCATTTT. Amino acid sequence: CASSFRGPNQPQHF.

The genes are TRBV9 and TRBJ1-2; D not certain. Trimming left V 5 bases short and J 3 bases short, with 11 bases between. There are 13 residues in the CDR3. Germline lookup yields CDR1 SGDLS and CDR2 YYNGEE. CDR3 nucleotides: TGTGCCAGCAGTGGAGTGGAGGACTATGGCTACACCTTC. It codes for CASSGVEDYGYTF.

The chain couples TRBV12-3 or TRBV12-4 to TRBJ1-4; 7 bases are shared with TRBD1. J was trimmed by 7 bases and V by 6 bases; bases with no gene match: 5. The CDR3 extends over 13 amino acids. For the CDR3, the DNA is TGTGCCAGCAGAAGAGGGGGCGGTGAAAAACTGTTTTTT. Its protein is CASRRGGGEKLFF.

This chain links TRBV6-2 or TRBV6-3 with TRBJ2-4, with 10 nucleotides matching TRBD2. Per the germline V gene, CDR1 is MNHEY and CDR2 is SVGEGT. The CDR3 is made up of 15 amino acids. Trimming cost V 2 bases and J 7 bases; bases outside gene matches: 5. CDR3 nucleotides: TGTGCCAGCAGTTACAGGACTAGCGGTGTGAACATTCAGTACTTC. Translated, it gives CASSYRTSGVNIQYF.

The rearrangement joins TRBV12-3 or TRBV12-4 to TRBJ1-5, with unresolved D. V dropped 5 bases and J dropped 1 base, with 6 bases sitting between them. CDR3 size: 13 residues. The CDR3 sequence is CASSTQSNQPQHF. The CDR3 DNA reads as TGTGCCAGCAGTACACAGAGCAATCAGCCCCAGCATTTT.

This chain links TRBV29-1 with TRBJ1-2; possible D gene TRBD1, 5 bases. The CDR3 is made up of 13 amino acids. CDR1 is SQVTM, CDR2 ANQGSEA, per germline. Trimming pared 4 bases from V and 11 bases from J, leaving 20 bases between. The CDR3 reads CSVGTDGGVGYTF. CDR3 bases: TGCAGCGTTGGGACCGACGGGGGGGTCGGATACACCTTC.

J is TRBJ1-1 and V is TRBV2; 9 bases agree with TRBD1. The germline gives CDR1 SNHLY, CDR2 FYNNEI. This CDR3 region has 14 residues. V lost 5 bases, J lost 1 base, and 2 bases stayed unmatched. CDR3 in DNA: TGTGCCAGCAGTCCGGACAGGGGGAACACTGAAGCTTTCTTT. As protein: CASSPDRGNTEAFF.

The chain has TRBV18 and TRBJ1-1, with unresolved D. V lost 2 bases, J lost 7 bases, and 8 bases lay in between. Germline-derived CDR1 and CDR2 are KGHSH and LQKENI. The CDR3 spans 12 residues. The CDR3 nucleotides are TGTGCCAGCTCACCAATGCGGAGTGAAGCTTTCTTT. Translated: CASSPMRSEAFF. The whole variable domain, filled in from reference TRBV18 and TRBJ1-1, reads NAGVMQNPRHLVRRRGQEARLRCSPMKGHSHVYWYRQLPEEGLKFMVYLQKENIIDESGMPKERFSAEFPKEGPSILRIQQVVRGDSAAYFCASSPMRSEAFFGQGTRLTVV.

This clone was recorded once. This chain uses TRBV3-1 (or the pseudogene TRBV3-2) with TRBJ1-5; D possibly corresponds to TRBD1 (6 bases). This CDR3 contains 15 residues. V lost 3 bases and J 7 bases, leaving 16 bases between the germline ends. Germline V gene data show CDR1 as LGHDT and CDR2 as YNNKEL (reference sequence). CDR3 DNA sequence: TGTGCCAGCAGCCAGGGTACAGGGTGGGGGCAGCCCCAGCATTTT. This gives the protein CASSQGTGWGQPQHF.

The genes are TRBV3-1 (or the pseudogene TRBV3-2) and TRBJ1-2; weak D call: TRBD1 (6 bases). This CDR3 is 13 amino acids long. Per the germline V gene, CDR1 is LGHDT and CDR2 is YNNKEL (reference sequence). V was pared by 4 bases and J by 6 bases, with 12 bases between. In DNA, the CDR3 is TGTGCCAGCAGCCTTCTACCAGGGGATGGCTACACCTTC. Its protein product is CASSLLPGDGYTF.

The chain is built from TRBV5-1 and TRBJ2-3; TRBD2 agrees at 8 bases. This CDR3 spans 15 amino acids. V shed 0 bases, J shed 4 bases, and the junction held 4 bases outside the gene matches. Germline V gene lookup returns CDR1 SGHRS and CDR2 YFSETQ. The CDR3 loop is CASSLGTSRADTQYF. The CDR3 bases are TGCGCCAGCAGCTTGGGGACTAGCAGGGCAGATACGCAGTATTTT.

This clone has a single count. The rearrangement links TRBV27 to TRBJ1-6, with D hard to call. Germline V CDR1 and CDR2: MNHEY, SMNVEV (reference sequence). The CDR3 covers 13 residues. The ends were cut back, 5 bases at V and 4 bases at J, with 6 bases in the middle. This CDR3 is CASSLGYNSPLHF. CDR3 bases: TGTGCCAGCAGTCTCGGGTATAATTCACCCCTCCACTTT.

The chain employs TRBV19 and TRBJ1-1, with 10 nucleotides matching TRBD1. V shed 10 bases, J shed 0 bases, and the junction held 23 bases outside the gene matches. The CDR3 covers 20 residues. CDR1 is LNHDA and CDR2 is SQIVND in the germline V gene (reference sequence). The CDR3 spells CATQNRDRGPGGAMNTEAFF. The DNA of the CDR3 is TGTGCCACTCAAAACCGGGACAGGGGCCCTGGTGGGGCGATGAACACTGAAGCTTTCTTT.

V and J are TRBV12-5 and TRBJ2-1; no firm D call. The CDR3 contains 12 residues. The germline gives CDR1 LGHNT, CDR2 FRNRAP. Trimming took 1 base from V and 7 from J, leaving 5 bases between them. CDR3 sequence (DNA): TGTGCTAGTGGTTTGGGAACAAATGAGCAGTTCTTC. This codes for CASGLGTNEQFF. Combining the CDR3 with reference TRBV12-5 and TRBJ2-1 gives the whole variable domain DARVTQTPRHKVTEMGQEVTMRCQPILGHNTVFWYRQTMMQGLELLAYFRNRAPLDDSGMPKDRFSAEMPDATLATLKIQPSEPRDSAVYFCASGLGTNEQFFGPGTRLTVL.